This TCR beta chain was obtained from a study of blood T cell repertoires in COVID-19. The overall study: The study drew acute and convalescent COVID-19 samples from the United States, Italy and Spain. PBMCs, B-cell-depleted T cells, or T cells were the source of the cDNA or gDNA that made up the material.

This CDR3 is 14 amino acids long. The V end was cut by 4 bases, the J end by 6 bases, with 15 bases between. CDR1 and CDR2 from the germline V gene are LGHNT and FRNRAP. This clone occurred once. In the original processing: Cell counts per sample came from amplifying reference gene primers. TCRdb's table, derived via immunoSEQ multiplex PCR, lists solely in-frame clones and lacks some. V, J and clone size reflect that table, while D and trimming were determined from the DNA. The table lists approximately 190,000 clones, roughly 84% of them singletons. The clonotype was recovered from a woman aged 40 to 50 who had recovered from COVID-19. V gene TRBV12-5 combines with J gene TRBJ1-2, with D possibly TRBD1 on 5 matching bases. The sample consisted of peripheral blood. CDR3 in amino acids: CASGSGTGVHGYTF. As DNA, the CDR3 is TGTGCTAGTGGTTCCGGGACGGGGGTTCATGGCTACACCTTC.